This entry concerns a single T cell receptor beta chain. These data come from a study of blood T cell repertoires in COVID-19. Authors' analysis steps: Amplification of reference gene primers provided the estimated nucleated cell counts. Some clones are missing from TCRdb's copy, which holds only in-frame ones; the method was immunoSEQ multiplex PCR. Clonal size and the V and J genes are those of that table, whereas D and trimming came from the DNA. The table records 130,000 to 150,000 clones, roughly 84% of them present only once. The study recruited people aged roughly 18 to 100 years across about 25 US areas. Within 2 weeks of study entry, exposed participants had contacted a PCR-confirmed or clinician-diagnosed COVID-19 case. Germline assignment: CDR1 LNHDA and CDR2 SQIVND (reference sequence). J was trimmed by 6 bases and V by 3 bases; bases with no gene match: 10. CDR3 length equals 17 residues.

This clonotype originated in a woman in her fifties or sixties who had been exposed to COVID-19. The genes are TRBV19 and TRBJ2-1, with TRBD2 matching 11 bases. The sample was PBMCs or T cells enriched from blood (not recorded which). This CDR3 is CASSIGSGGAFGNEQFF. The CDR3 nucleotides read TGTGCCAGTAGTATTGGTAGCGGGGGGGCCTTCGGCAATGAGCAGTTCTTC.